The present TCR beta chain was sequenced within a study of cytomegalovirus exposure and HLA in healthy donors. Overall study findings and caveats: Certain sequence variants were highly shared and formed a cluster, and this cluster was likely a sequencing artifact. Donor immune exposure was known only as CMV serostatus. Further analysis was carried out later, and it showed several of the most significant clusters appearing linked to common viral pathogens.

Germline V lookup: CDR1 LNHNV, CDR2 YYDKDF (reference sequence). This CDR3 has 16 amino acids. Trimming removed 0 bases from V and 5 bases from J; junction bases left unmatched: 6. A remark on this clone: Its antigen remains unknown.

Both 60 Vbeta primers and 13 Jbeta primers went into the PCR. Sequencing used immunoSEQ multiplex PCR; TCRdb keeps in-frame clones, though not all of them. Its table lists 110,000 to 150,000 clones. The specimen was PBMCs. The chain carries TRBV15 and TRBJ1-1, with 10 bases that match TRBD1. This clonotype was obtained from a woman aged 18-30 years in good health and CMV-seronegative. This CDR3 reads CATSRDQGQGLTEAFF. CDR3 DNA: TGTGCCACCAGCAGAGATCAGGGACAGGGGCTGACTGAAGCTTTCTTT. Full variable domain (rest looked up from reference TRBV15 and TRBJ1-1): DAMVIQNPRYQVTQFGKPVTLSCSQTLNHNVMYWYQQKSSQAPKLLFHYYDKDFNNEADTPDNFQSRRPNTSFCFLDIRSPGLGDTAMYLCATSRDQGQGLTEAFFGQGTRLTVV.